The present TCR beta chain was sequenced within a study of shared clonotypes between healthy human individuals. Study context: Used for every donor were three CD4 naive, three CD4 memory, two CD8 naive and one CD8 memory plate. General study findings and limits: For naive CD4 cells, approximately 4.8% of clonotypes were shared across a handful of donors. Sequencing depth was a factor that was expected to affect clonotype sharing among donors.

Germline CDR1 is LNHNV and CDR2 is YYDKDF (reference sequence). J lost 2 bases, V lost 4 bases, and 4 bases had no gene match. The CDR3 runs 14 residues. CD45RO-negative, CCR7-positively selected cells formed the naive CD8 fraction, excluding terminally differentiated effector memory CD45RA+ cells. Authors' analysis steps: ImmunoSEQ output held junction-only sequences without quality scores, so filtering differed. Here immunoSEQ multiplex PCR was the method, and the copy in TCRdb shows in-frame clones only, minus some. The DNA gave D and trimming, while V, J and clone size come from that table. This sample yields about 2 million clones, of which less than 95% are seen a single time; more than 0.95% belongs to the top ten. With regard to this clone: Antigen: not known.

This chain connects TRBV15 to TRBJ2-7, with 8 bases matching TRBD1. Sequenced material: naive CD8+ T cells sorted from blood. The TCR originated in a man between 18 and 29 years old in good health. The CDR3 loop reads CATSMDRVAYEQYF. CDR3 nucleotides: TGTGCCACCAGCATGGACAGGGTCGCCTACGAGCAGTACTTC.